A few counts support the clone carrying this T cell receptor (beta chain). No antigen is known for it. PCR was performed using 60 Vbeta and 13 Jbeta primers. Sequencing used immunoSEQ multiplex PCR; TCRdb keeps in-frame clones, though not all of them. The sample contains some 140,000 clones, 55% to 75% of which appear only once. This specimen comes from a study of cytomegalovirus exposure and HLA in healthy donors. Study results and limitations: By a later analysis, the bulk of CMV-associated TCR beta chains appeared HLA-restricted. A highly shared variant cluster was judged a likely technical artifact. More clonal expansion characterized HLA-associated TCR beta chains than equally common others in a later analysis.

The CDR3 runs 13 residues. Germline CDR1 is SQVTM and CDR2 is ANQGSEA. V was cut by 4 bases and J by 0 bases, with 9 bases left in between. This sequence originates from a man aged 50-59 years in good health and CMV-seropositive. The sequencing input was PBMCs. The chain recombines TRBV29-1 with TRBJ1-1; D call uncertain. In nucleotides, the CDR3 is TGCAGCGTTGGACACTCCCTGAACACTGAAGCTTTCTTT. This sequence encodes CSVGHSLNTEAFF.